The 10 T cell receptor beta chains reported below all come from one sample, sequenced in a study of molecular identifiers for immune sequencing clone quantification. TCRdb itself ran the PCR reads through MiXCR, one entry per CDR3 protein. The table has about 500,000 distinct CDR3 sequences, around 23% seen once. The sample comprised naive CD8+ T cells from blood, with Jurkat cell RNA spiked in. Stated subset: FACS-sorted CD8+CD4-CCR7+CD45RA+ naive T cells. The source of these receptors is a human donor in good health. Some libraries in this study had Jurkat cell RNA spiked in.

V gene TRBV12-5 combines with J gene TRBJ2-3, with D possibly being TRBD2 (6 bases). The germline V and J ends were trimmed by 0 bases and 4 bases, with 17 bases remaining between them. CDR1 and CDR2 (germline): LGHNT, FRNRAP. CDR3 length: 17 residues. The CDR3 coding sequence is TGTGCTAGTGGTTTGGTCCGAGTTGGGGGGAATCCAGATACGCAGTATTTT. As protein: CASGLVRVGGNPDTQYF.

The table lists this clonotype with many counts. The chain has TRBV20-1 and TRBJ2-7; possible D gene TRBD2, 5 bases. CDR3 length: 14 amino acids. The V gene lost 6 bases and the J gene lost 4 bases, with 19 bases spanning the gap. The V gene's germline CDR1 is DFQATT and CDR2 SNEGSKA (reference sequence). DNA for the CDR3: TGCAGTGCCGAGGGTGGTCAGGTGTATTACGAGCAGTACTTC. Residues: CSAEGGQVYYEQYF.

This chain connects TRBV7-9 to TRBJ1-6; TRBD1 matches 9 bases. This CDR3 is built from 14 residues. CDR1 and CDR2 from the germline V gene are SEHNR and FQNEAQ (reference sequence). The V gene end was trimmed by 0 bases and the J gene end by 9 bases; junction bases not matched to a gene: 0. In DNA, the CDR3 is TGTGCCAGCAGCTTAGCGACAGGGGGTTCACCCCTCCACTTT. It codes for CASSLATGGSPLHF. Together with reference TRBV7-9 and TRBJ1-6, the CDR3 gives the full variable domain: DTGVSQNPRHKITKRGQNVTFRCDPISEHNRLYWYRQTLGQGPEFLTYFQNEAQLEKSRLLSDRFSAERPKGSFSTLEIQRTEQGDSAMYLCASSLATGGSPLHFGNGTRLTVT.

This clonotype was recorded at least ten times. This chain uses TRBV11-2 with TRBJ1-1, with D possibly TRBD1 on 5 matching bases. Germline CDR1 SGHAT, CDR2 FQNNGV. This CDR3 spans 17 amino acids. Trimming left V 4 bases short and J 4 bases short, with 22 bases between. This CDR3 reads CASSSDRGQAHGTEAFF. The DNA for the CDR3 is TGTGCCAGCAGCTCTGACAGAGGGCAGGCCCATGGCACTGAAGCTTTCTTT.

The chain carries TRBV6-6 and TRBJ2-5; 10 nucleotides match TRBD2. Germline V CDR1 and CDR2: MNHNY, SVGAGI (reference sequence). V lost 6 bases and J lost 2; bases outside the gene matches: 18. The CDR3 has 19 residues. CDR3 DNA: TGTGCCAGCAGCCTCATTAGCGGGAGGCGACCTATTTCTCAAGAGACCCAGTACTTC. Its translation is CASSLISGRRPISQETQYF.

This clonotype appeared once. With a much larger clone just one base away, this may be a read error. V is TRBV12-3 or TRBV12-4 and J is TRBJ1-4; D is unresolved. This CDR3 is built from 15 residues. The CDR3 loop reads CASKRTATTNEKLLF. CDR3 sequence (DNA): TGTGCCAGCAAGAGAACGGCTACAACTAATGAAAAACTGCTTTTT.

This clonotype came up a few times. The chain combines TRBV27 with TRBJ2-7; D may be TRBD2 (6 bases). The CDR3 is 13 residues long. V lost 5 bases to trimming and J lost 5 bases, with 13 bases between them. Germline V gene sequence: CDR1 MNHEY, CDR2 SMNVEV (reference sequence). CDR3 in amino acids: CASSPGVWHEQYF. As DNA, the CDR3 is TGTGCCAGCAGTCCGGGGGTCTGGCACGAGCAGTACTTC.

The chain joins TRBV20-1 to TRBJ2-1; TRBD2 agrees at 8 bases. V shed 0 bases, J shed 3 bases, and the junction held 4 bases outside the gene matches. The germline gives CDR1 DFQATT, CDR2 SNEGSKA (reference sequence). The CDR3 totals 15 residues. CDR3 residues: CSARDRSGGYNEQFF. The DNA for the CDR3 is TGCAGTGCTAGAGACCGGAGCGGGGGCTACAATGAGCAGTTCTTC.

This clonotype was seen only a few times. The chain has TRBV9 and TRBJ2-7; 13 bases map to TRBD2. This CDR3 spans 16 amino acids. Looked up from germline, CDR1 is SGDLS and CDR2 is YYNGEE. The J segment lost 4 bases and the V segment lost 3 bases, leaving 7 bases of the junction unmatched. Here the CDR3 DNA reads TGTGCCAGCAGCGCACCCGGGACTAGCGGGGATTACGAGCAGTACTTC. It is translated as CASSAPGTSGDYEQYF. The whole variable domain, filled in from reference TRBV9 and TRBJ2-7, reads DSGVTQTPKHLITATGQRVTLRCSPRSGDLSVYWYQQSLDQGLQFLIQYYNGEERAKGNILERFSAQQFPDLHSELNLSSLELGDSALYFCASSAPGTSGDYEQYFGPGTRLTVT.

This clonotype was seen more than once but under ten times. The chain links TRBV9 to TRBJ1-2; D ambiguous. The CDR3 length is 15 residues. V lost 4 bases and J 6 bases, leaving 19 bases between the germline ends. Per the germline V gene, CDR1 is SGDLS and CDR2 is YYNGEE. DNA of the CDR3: TGTGCCAGCAGCCCCCCCGGGCGGCCCTTCCATGGCTACACCTTC. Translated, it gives CASSPPGRPFHGYTF. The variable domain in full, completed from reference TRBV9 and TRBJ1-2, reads DSGVTQTPKHLITATGQRVTLRCSPRSGDLSVYWYQQSLDQGLQFLIQYYNGEERAKGNILERFSAQQFPDLHSELNLSSLELGDSALYFCASSPPGRPFHGYTFGSGTRLTVV.